One sample yielded the 18 T cell receptor beta chains listed below, sequenced in a study of blood T cell repertoires in COVID-19 (dated by TCRdb to 2020 to 2021). Libraries were built with the immunoSEQ multiplex PCR assay. The clones in this table, taken by TCRdb from immuneACCESS, are in-frame only. Not every clone is retained; where verified, under half of the shortfall comes from an unresolved V gene, and the cause of the rest is unknown. This sample is represented by roughly 180,000 clones; approximately 80% of them were singletons. Of the sample, 9.5% to 12% falls within the top ten clones. The specimen was peripheral blood. Every receptor here comes from a woman aged 40-49 years with COVID-19, enrolled during active disease.

The V gene is TRBV27, the J gene TRBJ2-1; 8 bases agree with TRBD2. V was clipped by 5 bases and J by 7 bases; unmatched bases: 7. CDR1 is MNHEY, CDR2 SMNVEV, per germline (reference sequence). This CDR3 has 14 amino acids. The CDR3 loop is CASSPRGAFNEQFF. Here the CDR3 DNA reads TGTGCCAGCAGTCCGCGGGGGGCCTTTAATGAGCAGTTCTTC.

Worth noting for this clone: An end of the junction does not agree with germline; a read error may underlie this. The chain couples TRBV6-5 to TRBJ1-5; unclear D gene. Germline-derived CDR1 and CDR2 are MNHEY and SVGAGI. The CDR3 contains 15 residues. The CDR3 here is CASSDSGWGNQPQHF. CDR3 nucleotide sequence: TGTGCCAGCAGTGACTCCGGGTGGGGCAATCAGCCCCAGCATTTT.

The chain has TRBV9 and TRBJ2-3, with 7 bases lining up with TRBD2. This CDR3 has 15 residues. From germline, CDR1 is SGDLS and CDR2 YYNGEE. After removal of 0 bases from V and 1 base from J, the junction contained 2 bases not matched to a gene. Written as DNA, the CDR3 is TGTGCCAGCAGCGTAGAGAGCGGGGGCACAGATACGCAGTATTTT. It specifies CASSVESGGTDTQYF.

The rearrangement uses TRBV7-3 and TRBJ2-3, with D maybe TRBD2 (5 bases). Trimming shortened V by 3 bases and J by 3 bases, and 13 bases separated the two germline ends. CDR3 size: 15 residues. Germline loops: CDR1 SGHTA, CDR2 FQGTGA. Written as DNA, the CDR3 is TGTGCCAGCAGCTTTAAGGGAGCAAGGACAGATACGCAGTATTTT. Translation: CASSFKGARTDTQYF.

This clone came up a few times. V gene TRBV7-8 combines with J gene TRBJ2-5; TRBD1 might be the D (5 bases). Germline-derived CDR1 and CDR2 are SGHVS and FQNEAQ. The V gene lost 4 bases and the J gene lost 2 bases, with 5 bases spanning the gap. The CDR3 contains 12 residues. CDR3 residues: CASSWTQETQYF. Here the CDR3 DNA reads TGTGCCAGCAGCTGGACACAAGAGACCCAGTACTTC.

The gene calls are TRBV27 and TRBJ2-1, with D maybe TRBD2 (6 bases). V was clipped by 5 bases and J by 6 bases, with 11 bases between them. This CDR3 region has 13 residues. Germline V gene lookup returns CDR1 MNHEY and CDR2 SMNVEV (reference sequence). CDR3 loop: CASSIHGGNEQFF. The CDR3 DNA follows: TGTGCCAGCAGTATTCACGGGGGCAATGAGCAGTTCTTC.

The chain has TRBV3-1 (or the pseudogene TRBV3-2) and TRBJ2-5; 14 bases align to TRBD2. From germline, CDR1 is LGHDT and CDR2 YNNKEL (reference sequence). J gave up 5 bases and V 4 bases, and 6 bases lay outside the gene matches. This CDR3 has 16 amino acids. CDR3 loop: CASSPKGLAGAETQYF. Written as DNA, the CDR3 is TGTGCCAGCAGCCCAAAGGGACTAGCGGGAGCTGAGACCCAGTACTTC.

This chain joins TRBV5-6 and TRBJ1-4; D not resolved. Germline-derived CDR1 and CDR2 are SGHDT and YYEEEE. This CDR3 region has 12 residues. Trimming left V 2 bases short and J 8 bases short, with 7 bases between. DNA of the CDR3: TGTGCCAGCAGCTTCTCCCGGGAAAAACTGTTTTTT. As protein: CASSFSREKLFF. Full variable domain (remainder filled in from reference TRBV5-6 and TRBJ1-4): DAGVTQSPTHLIKTRGQQVTLRCSPKSGHDTVSWYQQALGQGPQFIFQYYEEEERQRGNFPDRFSGHQFPNYSSELNVNALLLGDSALYLCASSFSREKLFFGSGTQLSVL.

The J gene is TRBJ1-2, the V gene TRBV30; the match to TRBD1 covers 8 bases. V was pared by 8 bases and J by 8 bases, with 7 bases of the junction left unmatched. The V gene's germline CDR1 is GTSNPN and CDR2 SVGIG (reference sequence). The CDR3 is 11 residues long. Written as DNA, the CDR3 is TGTGCCGTCCGACAGGGGTACGGCTACACCTTC. Protein: CAVRQGYGYTF.

This chain connects TRBV7-2 to TRBJ2-5, with 9 bases identical to TRBD2. From germline, CDR1 is SGHTA and CDR2 FQGNSA. J gave up 7 bases and V 0 bases, and 3 bases lay outside the gene matches. The CDR3 is 14 amino acids. The chain's CDR3 is CASSLAPRGGTQYF. Written as DNA, the CDR3 is TGTGCCAGCAGCTTAGCGCCGCGGGGGGGGACCCAGTACTTC.

The chain has TRBV5-1 and TRBJ2-2; D is possibly TRBD1 (5 bases). V dropped 5 bases and J dropped 4 bases, with 6 bases sitting between them. From germline, CDR1 is SGHRS and CDR2 YFSETQ. The CDR3 loop spans 12 amino acids. This CDR3 is CASRTATGELFF. The CDR3 DNA sequence: TGCGCCAGCAGGACAGCCACCGGGGAGCTGTTTTTT.

The gene calls are TRBV4-2 and TRBJ1-1, with 12 bases fitting TRBD1. Trimming cost V 4 bases and J 7 bases; bases outside gene matches: 13. CDR3 length: 17 residues. The germline CDR1 and CDR2 sequences are LGHNA and YNFKEQ. DNA of the CDR3: TGTGCCAGCAGCCCCATCGCGCGGGACAGGGGGCTTATTGAAGCTTTCTTT. This encodes CASSPIARDRGLIEAFF.

The V gene is TRBV5-6, the J gene TRBJ1-1; no firm D call. This CDR3 has 14 amino acids. V lost 0 bases to trimming and J lost 0 bases, with 6 bases between them. Per the germline V gene, CDR1 is SGHDT and CDR2 is YYEEEE. In DNA form, the CDR3 reads TGTGCCAGCAGCTTGGCACAGTTGAACACTGAAGCTTTCTTT. Translating it yields CASSLAQLNTEAFF.

V gene TRBV20-1 combines with J gene TRBJ2-7; 7 bases are a match to TRBD1. Trimming cost V 6 bases and J 6 bases; bases outside gene matches: 5. Germline-derived CDR1 and CDR2 are DFQATT and SNEGSKA (reference sequence). The CDR3 is 11 amino acids. Written as DNA, the CDR3 is TGCAGTGCAACGACAGGGTTCGAGCAGTACGTC. It specifies CSATTGFEQYV.

V is TRBV10-3 and J is TRBJ2-3; TRBD1 agrees at 9 bases. V dropped 10 bases and J dropped 5; count of bases not matched to a gene: 10. Germline assignment: CDR1 ENHRY and CDR2 SYGVKD. The CDR3 contains 14 residues. In DNA, the CDR3 is TGTGCCACAACGGGACAGGGTGGGTTAGATACGCAGTATTTT. This codes for CATTGQGGLDTQYF.

The rearrangement links TRBV18 to TRBJ1-3, with TRBD1 as a possible D gene (6 bases). V shed 6 bases and J shed 1 base, with 19 bases lying between them. Per germline, CDR1 KGHSH and CDR2 LQKENI. The CDR3 runs to 17 residues. This CDR3 is CASSLVGGESSGNTIYF. CDR3 DNA sequence: TGTGCCAGCTCCCTAGTAGGGGGGGAGTCGTCTGGAAACACCATATATTTT.

The chain carries TRBV2 and TRBJ1-2; the match to TRBD1 covers 7 bases. The V gene end was trimmed by 6 bases and the J gene end by 8 bases; junction bases not matched to a gene: 15. The CDR3 covers 15 residues. Germline CDR1 SNHLY, CDR2 FYNNEI. As DNA, the CDR3 is TGTGCCAGCAGGGAACTCTCCGACAGGGTGAAAGGCTACACCTTC. Translation: CASRELSDRVKGYTF.

This clone has just a few counts. The rearrangement joins TRBV5-1 to TRBJ2-3, with TRBD2 matching over 7 bases. In germline, CDR1 is SGHRS, CDR2 YFSETQ. The CDR3 has 18 amino acids. The V segment lost 0 bases and the J segment 0 bases; nucleotides outside the gene matches: 10. The CDR3 coding sequence is TGCGCCAGCAGCTTGGTCCCCCGGGGGGAAACTAGCACAGATACGCAGTATTTT. This encodes CASSLVPRGETSTDTQYF.